This T cell receptor beta chain was observed in a study of blood T cells in healthy people across ages. General study findings and limits: As age increased, TCR beta diversity per million T cells fell in a roughly linear fashion. Shifts in expanded clonotypes may have been confounded by donor CMV status, which was unknown.

Germline-derived CDR1 and CDR2 are SGHRS and YFSETQ. CDR3 length: 16 amino acids. V lost 3 bases to trimming and J lost 13 bases, with 26 bases between them. Comment on this clonotype: Its antigen remains unknown.

The use of a sample-barcoded 5' primer and a J-beta primer mix characterized a second PCR of 7 to 11 cycles. TCRdb reprocessed the 5' RACE reads via MiXCR and lists one record per CDR3 protein. The table includes 1.5 million to 2 million distinct CDR3 sequences, roughly 28% detected once. Every donor contributed about 10 milliliters of peripheral blood by blood draw. Per-sample PBMC isolation yielded at least 7 million cells. The material sequenced was blood. This chain uses TRBV5-1 with TRBJ2-4, with TRBD2 as a possible D gene (5 bases). The sequence was collected from a young woman in good health. CDR3 in DNA: TGCGCCAGCAGCTCCACCCCCGTTCGACCCCCATGGGAGCAGTACTTC. This codes for CASSSTPVRPPWEQYF.